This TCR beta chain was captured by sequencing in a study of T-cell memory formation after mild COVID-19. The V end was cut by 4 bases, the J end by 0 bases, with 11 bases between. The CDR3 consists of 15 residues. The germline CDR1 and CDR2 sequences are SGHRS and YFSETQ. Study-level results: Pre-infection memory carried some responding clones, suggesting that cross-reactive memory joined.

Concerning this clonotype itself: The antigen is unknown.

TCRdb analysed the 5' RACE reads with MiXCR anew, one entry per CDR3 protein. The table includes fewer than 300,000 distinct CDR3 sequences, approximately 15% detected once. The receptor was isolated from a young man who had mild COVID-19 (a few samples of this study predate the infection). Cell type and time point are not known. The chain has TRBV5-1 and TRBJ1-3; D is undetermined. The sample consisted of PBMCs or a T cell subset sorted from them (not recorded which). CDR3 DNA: TGCGCCAGCAGCCCGGACGCATACTCTGGAAACACCATATATTTT. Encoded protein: CASSPDAYSGNTIYF.